This T cell receptor (beta chain) was obtained from a study of blood T cell repertoires in COVID-19. Study summary: Nucleic acid was either cDNA or gDNA, and it came from T cells, B-cell-depleted T cells, or PBMCs.

CDR3 length equals 16 residues. The J segment lost 7 bases and the V segment lost 0 bases, leaving 8 bases of the junction unmatched. The germline V gene has CDR1 LGHDT and CDR2 YNNKEL (reference sequence). As handled by the study authors: Estimates of nucleated cell counts were drawn from the amplification of reference gene primers. Only in-frame clones appear in the TCRdb table, and some are missing; sequencing was by immunoSEQ multiplex PCR. For V, J and clone size, that table is used; D and trimming come from the DNA. The sample includes a few hundred thousand clones, roughly 85% seen only once; the top ten take approximately 2%. Across under 25 US areas, participants ranged in age from about 18 to 100 years. Participant-given clinical history determined each cohort assignment.

The chain has TRBV3-1 (or the pseudogene TRBV3-2) and TRBJ1-5; TRBD1 agrees at 8 bases. The clonotype was recovered from a woman between 45 and 60 years old who had recovered from COVID-19. The source material was PBMCs or T cells enriched from blood (not recorded which). CDR3 sequence (DNA): TGTGCCAGCAGCCAAGAAGATGGACAGGGTGTACAGCCCCAGCATTTT. The encoded protein is CASSQEDGQGVQPQHF.